This paragraph covers one T cell receptor beta chain sequence. Its antigen is unidentified. This sample stems from a study of T cell repertoires in cytomegalovirus infection. Study at large: Indications came from public TCR beta signatures; they pointed to CMV infection and to a matching HLA type.

Study results and limitations: Cumulative frequency of public TCR beta families picked out carriers of CMV plus the relevant HLA. What dominated the ex vivo response were HLA-C-restricted CMV-specific TCR beta clonotypes.

The CDR3 runs 14 residues. Germline loops: CDR1 KGHSH, CDR2 LQKENI. V trimming: 3 bases; J trimming: 4 bases; junction bases outside the gene matches: 1. TCRdb processed the reads anew with MiXCR; each CDR3 protein has one entry. The profile shows 290,000 or so distinct CDR3 sequences, around 10% of them singletons. The receptor was derived from a human donor in good health (CMV status not recorded). Some clones in this sample may be carry-over from other donors' samples. Source material: PBMCs. This chain connects TRBV18 to TRBJ1-1; 11 nucleotides match TRBD1. The CDR3 is CASSPGQGGTEAFF. In DNA form, the CDR3 reads TGTGCCAGCTCACCGGGACAGGGGGGCACTGAAGCTTTCTTT.